The rows below give T cell receptor beta chains drawn from one sample of a study of PD-L1 blockade in urothelial cancer. Data came from immunoSEQ multiplex PCR; TCRdb stores just in-frame clones and leaves some out. The table has approximately 100,000 clones, approximately 86% seen once. The sample in question was PBMCs, obtained around atezolizumab (anti-PD-L1) treatment. These receptors all stem from a man between 50 and 59 years old with urothelial cancer. Both conserved end residues are part of each CDR3. D genes are given only for firm matches. Only part of the rows carry a size: once, few, many, or a class if the clone is expanded.

J gene,V gene,clone size,CDR3 length,D gene,CDR3 DNA,CDR3 protein
TRBJ2-7,TRBV28,-,14,-,TGTGCCAGCATGTCTTCCGGTTTAACCTACGAGCAGTACTTC,CASMSSGLTYEQYF
TRBJ1-5,TRBV27,-,15,-,TGTGCCAGCAGTTTAGGACAGAGCACCAATCAGCCCCAGCATTTT,CASSLGQSTNQPQHF
TRBJ1-3,TRBV9,-,17,-,TGTGCCAGCAGCCCCACGGGGGGGTCTCTATGGGGAAACACCATATATTTT,CASSPTGGSLWGNTIYF
TRBJ2-7,TRBV14,-,14,TRBD2,TGTGCCAAGCGTACCACTAGCGAGACCTACGAGCAGTACTTC,CAKRTTSETYEQYF
TRBJ2-3,TRBV30,-,14,-,TGTGCCTGGACGGGGGACAGATACACAGATACGCAGTATTTT,CAWTGDRYTDTQYF
TRBJ1-6,TRBV7-9,-,16,-,TGTGCCAGCAGCTTAGCGGGGAGCAGCGATAATTCACCCCTCCACTTT,CASSLAGSSDNSPLHF
TRBJ2-1,TRBV18,-,16,-,TGTGCCAGCTCACCGCCCGGACTAATGACGAACAATGAGCAGTTCTTC,CASSPPGLMTNNEQFF
TRBJ1-1,TRBV10-3,-,14,-,TGTGCCATCAGTGAGCCACAGGGATCACCTGAAGCTTTCTTT,CAISEPQGSPEAFF
TRBJ1-2,TRBV9,-,15,TRBD1,TGTGCCAGCAGCGCCCACGTGGACAGGGTCTATGGCTACACCTTC,CASSAHVDRVYGYTF
TRBJ1-1,TRBV9,-,16,TRBD1,TGTGCCAGCAGCGATCCCGGGGGACAGATGAACACTGAAGCTTTCTTT,CASSDPGGQMNTEAFF
TRBJ1-1,TRBV18,-,15,TRBD1,TGTGCCAGCTCACCACCCCCGGACAGGAATAGTGGAGCTTTCTTT,CASSPPPDRNSGAFF
TRBJ2-5,TRBV5-6,-,16,TRBD1,TGTGCCAGCAGCCAGCTATTGCGACAGGGGGCTGAGACCCAGTACTTC,CASSQLLRQGAETQYF
TRBJ1-5,TRBV5-8,-,13,-,TGTGCCAGCAGTGAGGCCCCTAATCAGCCCCAGCATTTT,CASSEAPNQPQHF
TRBJ2-7,TRBV5-5,-,14,TRBD2,TGTGCCAGCAGCCCACCGGGACTAGAAGTCGAGCAGTACTTC,CASSPPGLEVEQYF
TRBJ2-1,TRBV21-1,once,15,-,TGTGCCAGCAGCCTCCTGAGGGGGCCGGGAACTGTGCAGTTCTTC,CASSLLRGPGTVQFF
TRBJ2-2,TRBV18,-,13,-,TGTGCCACTCGAGGTACGAACACCGGGGAGCTGTTTTTT,CATRGTNTGELFF
TRBJ2-1,TRBV7-3,once,15,-,TGTGCCAGCAGCCATGGAGCGGGTTCCTACAATGAGCAGTTCTTC,CASSHGAGSYNEQFF
TRBJ1-1,TRBV6-6,-,13,-,TGTGCCAGCACCTACCCGGGGAGGGCTGAAGCTTTCTTT,CASTYPGRAEAFF
TRBJ2-7,TRBV18,-,14,-,TGTGCCAGCTCACCACAGCGGACAGCATACGAGCAGTACTTC,CASSPQRTAYEQYF
TRBJ1-4,TRBV30,-,15,TRBD1,TGTGCCTGGACCAACACAGGGGGACCTAATGAAAAACTGTTTTTT,CAWTNTGGPNEKLFF
TRBJ2-3,TRBV2,-,13,TRBD2,TGTGCCAGCAGTGAAGACGGGAGGGGTACGCAGTATTTT,CASSEDGRGTQYF